Each of the 27 T cell receptor beta chains below was sequenced from the same sample in a study of CD39 and CD103 CD8 tumor-infiltrating T cells. Assay used: immunoSEQ multiplex PCR; TCRdb lists only in-frame clones, some missing. Of 730 or so clones in the sample, around half are singletons; the top ten hold roughly 64%. The sequenced sample was CD39+ CD103+ CD8+ T cells sorted from the tumor. Subset specified: CD103+CD39+ double-positive CD45RA- CD8 T cells. The receptors derive from a human donor with head and neck squamous cell carcinoma.

This chain links TRBV27 with TRBJ2-3; D gene ambiguous. The germline V gene encodes CDR1 MNHEY and CDR2 SMNVEV (reference sequence). V was pared by 5 bases and J by 0 bases, with 15 bases between. The CDR3 sequence is 16 residues long. CDR3 sequence reads: CASSPRHPASTDTQYF. In DNA, the CDR3 is TGTGCCAGCAGTCCTCGGCACCCTGCAAGCACAGATACGCAGTATTTT.

This clone was seen once. This chain connects TRBV5-3 to TRBJ1-2; weak D call: TRBD1 (5 bases). TRBV5-3 belongs to the ORF category, with a function that is uncertain. The CDR3 runs 17 residues. Trimming stripped 0 bases from V and 2 bases from J, with 17 bases between. The CDR3, as DNA: TGTGCCAGAAGCTTGGGGGGACCAGGGCCCCTGAACTATGGCTACACCTTC. Translation gives CARSLGGPGPLNYGYTF.

This clone came up a few times. Other DNA sequences from this sample encode an identical CDR3 as well. The chain links TRBV19 to TRBJ1-5; a weak D match, TRBD1 (6 bases). The V end was cut by 6 bases, the J end by 3 bases, with 9 bases between. This CDR3 has 13 residues. The V gene's germline CDR1 is LNHDA and CDR2 SQIVND (reference sequence). CDR3 loop: CASRAGANQPQHF. CDR3 coding DNA: TGTGCCAGTAGGGCGGGGGCCAATCAGCCCCAGCATTTT.

The V gene is TRBV5-6, the J gene TRBJ1-1; D is possibly TRBD1 (5 bases). Trimming removed 6 bases at V and 1 base at J, with 10 bases between. CDR1 is SGHDT, CDR2 YYEEEE, per germline. The CDR3 covers 13 residues. The CDR3 region has the DNA TGTGCCAGCATGGTTCAGGGGAACACTGAAGCTTTCTTT. Its protein is CASMVQGNTEAFF.

The rearrangement uses TRBV15 and TRBJ2-1; 13 positions match TRBD2. Germline V CDR1 and CDR2: LNHNV, YYDKDF (reference sequence). Germline trimming cut 4 bases from V and 8 bases from J; bases unmatched to any gene: 5. This CDR3 spans 15 amino acids. The CDR3 loop reads CATSNGLAGAYEQFF. The CDR3 coding sequence is TGTGCCACCAGCAACGGACTAGCGGGAGCATATGAGCAGTTCTTC.

V usage is TRBV6-5 and J usage is TRBJ2-5, with D unclear. This CDR3 contains 12 residues. The germline V gene has CDR1 MNHEY and CDR2 SVGAGI. Trimming pared 0 bases from V and 5 bases from J, leaving 4 bases between. The CDR3 reads CASSYSGETQYF. CDR3 nucleotide sequence: TGTGCCAGCAGTTACTCCGGGGAGACCCAGTACTTC.

This chain connects TRBV7-2 to TRBJ2-6; D gene uncertain. The CDR3 consists of 15 residues. Germline CDR1 is SGHTA and CDR2 is FQGNSA. Trimming stripped 6 bases from V and 6 bases from J, with 15 bases between. CDR3 protein: CASSLTWQPANVLTF. CDR3 nucleotides: TGTGCCAGCAGTCTTACATGGCAGCCGGCCAACGTCCTGACTTTC.

J is TRBJ2-6 and V is TRBV9; D is unresolved. Trimming left V 4 bases short and J 0 bases short, with 17 bases between. Germline loops: CDR1 SGDLS, CDR2 YYNGEE. The CDR3 consists of 18 residues. This chain's CDR3 is CASSTSPRRFSGANVLTF. CDR3 coding DNA: TGTGCCAGCAGCACCAGCCCTAGACGGTTCTCTGGGGCCAACGTCCTGACTTTC. The full variable domain, in which reference TRBV9 and TRBJ2-6 provide the parts outside the CDR3, is DSGVTQTPKHLITATGQRVTLRCSPRSGDLSVYWYQQSLDQGLQFLIQYYNGEERAKGNILERFSAQQFPDLHSELNLSSLELGDSALYFCASSTSPRRFSGANVLTFGAGSRLTVL.

This chain links TRBV9 with TRBJ1-2; no reliable D call. CDR1 SGDLS and CDR2 YYNGEE come from the germline V gene. V lost 0 bases to trimming and J lost 2 bases, with 8 bases between them. This CDR3 has 14 residues. CDR3 nucleotide sequence: TGTGCCAGCAGCGTAGCTGTCGAGAACTATGGCTACACCTTC. Translating it yields CASSVAVENYGYTF.

By share of the sample, this clone is large (0.1 to 1%). Written as DNA, the CDR3 is TGCGCCAGCAGCCCAGGACACGGGACAGGGAGGAGCGACAATGAGCAGTTCTTC. This sequence encodes CASSPGHGTGRSDNEQFF. V and J are TRBV4-3 and TRBJ2-1; 9 bases fit TRBD1. Germline CDR1 LGHNA, CDR2 YSLEER. The CDR3 totals 18 residues. The ends lost 4 bases at V and 5 bases at J; junction bases unmatched: 15.

In this sample, this clone is medium-sized. V is TRBV11-3 and J is TRBJ2-1; D is unclear. Germline V gene lookup returns CDR1 SGHNT and CDR2 YENEEA. Between the trimmed V and J ends, which lost 1 base and 7 bases, there was a span of 5 bases. This CDR3 is built from 12 residues. This chain's CDR3 is CASSLGWNEQFF. The DNA for the CDR3 is TGTGCCAGCAGCTTAGGGTGGAATGAGCAGTTCTTC.

The chain employs TRBV2 and TRBJ1-4; tentatively, D is TRBD1 (5 bases). The V end was cut by 4 bases, the J end by 8 bases, with 20 bases between. This CDR3 is 16 amino acids long. Germline V gene lookup returns CDR1 SNHLY and CDR2 FYNNEI. The CDR3 DNA sequence: TGTGCCAGCAGTGCATATAGGTCCAGGGTAAAGGAAAAACTGTTTTTT. This encodes CASSAYRSRVKEKLFF.

This clone was seen a handful of times. The rearrangement links TRBV27 to TRBJ2-1, with a tentative D call TRBD1 (7 bases). Trimming shortened V by 7 bases and J by 0 bases, and 16 bases separated the two germline ends. The length of the CDR3 is 16 residues. In germline, CDR1 is MNHEY, CDR2 SMNVEV (reference sequence). The CDR3 bases are TGTGCCAGCACGCAGGGGGGACCATCCTCCTACAATGAGCAGTTCTTC. This codes for CASTQGGPSSYNEQFF.

A remark on this clone: The junction differs from germline at one of its ends, possibly a read error. The rearrangement uses TRBV7-7 and TRBJ2-3; no firm D call. In germline, CDR1 is SSHAT, CDR2 FNYEAQ (reference sequence). This CDR3 contains 13 residues. The CDR3 spells CASSQSWQDTQYF. CDR3 nucleotides: TGTGCTAGCAGCCAGAGTTGGCAGGATACGCAGTATTTT.

Concerning this clone itself: The junction does not match germline at one end; this may be a read error. This sequence joins TRBV7-4 and TRBJ1-2; D is uncertain. The CDR3 is made up of 16 amino acids. Germline V CDR1 and CDR2: SGHVT, SQSDAQ. In DNA, the CDR3 is TGCGCCAGCAGCCAAGGAGCGGCAGGTTATAACTATGGCTACACCTTC. Its translation is CASSQGAAGYNYGYTF.

With regard to this clone: Relative to the germline gene, one junction end is altered; a read error may explain this. In DNA, the CDR3 is TGCGCCAGCAGCTCCAAGTCTAGCGGGACCGACATAGAGACCCAGTACTTC. Its translation: CASSSKSSGTDIETQYF. The chain links TRBV5-4 to TRBJ2-5; TRBD2 agrees at 9 bases. The V gene's germline CDR1 is SGHNT and CDR2 YYREEE (reference sequence). CDR3 length: 17 residues.

There are a few counts of this clone. The chain is built from TRBV9 and TRBJ2-2; 12 bases map to TRBD2. The CDR3 extends over 17 amino acids. Per the germline V gene, CDR1 is SGDLS and CDR2 is YYNGEE. Losses at the gene ends were 7 bases for V and 5 bases for J; bases not matched to a gene: 12. The DNA for the CDR3 is TGTGCCAGCCTCGGGACTAGCGGGCAAAGGGGGACCGGGGAGCTGTTTTTT. Translated: CASLGTSGQRGTGELFF.

The chain carries TRBV15 and TRBJ1-1; tentatively, D is TRBD1 (5 bases). Trimming removed 5 bases from V and 4 bases from J, with 17 bases in between. Looked up from germline, CDR1 is LNHNV and CDR2 is YYDKDF (reference sequence). CDR3 length: 15 amino acids. The CDR3 spells CATSGVQGMVTEAFF. Written as DNA, the CDR3 is TGTGCCACCAGCGGTGTTCAGGGTATGGTCACTGAAGCTTTCTTT.

This clone was detected only a few times. The chain employs TRBV5-4 and TRBJ1-2, with D uncertain. Trimming stripped 4 bases from V and 2 bases from J, with 15 bases between. The CDR3 runs to 15 residues. Germline V lookup: CDR1 SGHNT, CDR2 YYREEE (reference sequence). CDR3 coding DNA: TGTGCCAGCAGCAGCCCCCTTACCAGCAACTATGGCTACACCTTC. This codes for CASSSPLTSNYGYTF. The whole variable domain, remainder taken from reference TRBV5-4 and TRBJ1-2, is ETGVTQSPTHLIKTRGQQVTLRCSSQSGHNTVSWYQQALGQGPQFIFQYYREEENGRGNFPPRFSGLQFPNYSSELNVNALELDDSALYLCASSSPLTSNYGYTFGSGTRLTVV.

This chain uses TRBV27 with TRBJ2-7, with 9 bases fitting TRBD2. Losses at the gene ends were 4 bases for V and 5 bases for J; bases not matched to a gene: 6. The CDR3 spans 14 residues. Germline CDR1 is MNHEY and CDR2 is SMNVEV (reference sequence). Here the CDR3 DNA reads TGTGCCAGCAGTTCTAGCGGGGCCCGAAACGAGCAGTACTTC. Amino acids: CASSSSGARNEQYF.

This clone has just a few counts. The chain carries TRBV18 and TRBJ2-3; D is ambiguous. Trimming pared 2 bases from V and 3 bases from J, leaving 12 bases between. The CDR3 has 15 residues. CDR1 and CDR2 from the germline V gene are KGHSH and LQKENI. The DNA of the CDR3 is TGTGCCAGCTCACCAAGGATAGGAGTTACAGATACGCAGTATTTT. Amino acids: CASSPRIGVTDTQYF.

This clone was seen more than once but under ten times. For the CDR3, the DNA is TGCGCCAGCAGCTTGGACAGCTCGACTGAAGCTTTCTTT. It encodes CASSLDSSTEAFF. The chain joins TRBV5-1 to TRBJ1-1; unclear D gene. The CDR3 covers 13 residues. V shed 0 bases and J shed 5 bases, with 8 bases lying between them. CDR1 is SGHRS and CDR2 is YFSETQ in the germline V gene.

J is TRBJ1-4 and V is TRBV28; D is unresolved. The germline V and J ends were trimmed by 6 bases and 0 bases, with 20 bases remaining between them. CDR1 is MDHEN and CDR2 is SYDVKM in the germline V gene. The CDR3 contains 18 residues. Here the CDR3 DNA reads TGTGCCAGCAGCCGACTCCACCCTTGGGAATCAACTAATGAAAAACTGTTTTTT. Amino acids: CASSRLHPWESTNEKLFF.

The CDR3 nucleotides are TGTGCCAGCAGCCTGGATGGACCGAAGAACACTGAAGCTTTCTTT. This translates into CASSLDGPKNTEAFF. This rearrangement joins TRBV11-2 to TRBJ1-1, with no clear D. The CDR3 length is 15 residues. The germline V and J ends were trimmed by 5 bases and 1 base, with 14 bases remaining between them. The germline V gene encodes CDR1 SGHAT and CDR2 FQNNGV. Full variable domain (missing parts from reference TRBV11-2 and TRBJ1-1): EAGVAQSPRYKIIEKRQSVAFWCNPISGHATLYWYQQILGQGPKLLIQFQNNGVVDDSQLPKDRFSAERLKGVDSTLKIQPAKLEDSAVYLCASSLDGPKNTEAFFGQGTRLTVV.

The V call is TRBV7-8, the J call TRBJ1-2; TRBD1 matches 10 bases. The V and J ends lost 2 bases and 4 bases, in that order; junction bases with no gene match: 10. The CDR3 has 17 amino acids. Germline lookup yields CDR1 SGHVS and CDR2 FQNEAQ. CDR3 coding DNA: TGTGCCAGCAGCTTATCCTCCCGGGACAGGGGCCTCTATGGCTACACCTTC. Translation: CASSLSSRDRGLYGYTF.

The chain is built from TRBV27 and TRBJ1-5; the D is unclear. The CDR3 has 14 amino acids. V was trimmed by 6 bases and J by 0 bases, leaving 9 bases between them. Germline V gene data show CDR1 as MNHEY and CDR2 as SMNVEV (reference sequence). The chain's CDR3 is CASSQGGSNQPQHF. The CDR3 DNA follows: TGTGCCAGCAGCCAAGGAGGTAGCAATCAGCCCCAGCATTTT.

J is TRBJ2-7 and V is TRBV27, with D possibly matching TRBD1 (5 bases). CDR1 and CDR2 (germline): MNHEY, SMNVEV (reference sequence). V was pared by 6 bases and J by 4 bases, with 16 bases between. The CDR3 is made up of 14 amino acids. The CDR3 DNA reads as TGTGCCAGCAGCAATTCCCTGTCAGGGTACGAGCAGTACTTC. Translating it yields CASSNSLSGYEQYF.